The next 9 T cell receptor beta chains were all read from a single sample in a study of vaccination and CD4 T cells after COVID-19 (dated by TCRdb to 2021 to 2024). The meaning of the sample's treatment or condition label: roughly ten-day PBMC culture with coronavirus spike peptide pools or control peptides (ViraFEST assay). Their antigens are not known. Library preparation was by PCR. The sequencing machine was an Illumina iSeq 100. At the Johns Hopkins FTIC core, DNA from the cultured CD4+ T cells underwent TCR sequencing with the Oncomine TCR Beta short-read assay. TCRdb took the public reads, trimmed them with fastp at Q25, ran MiXCR for clone calling and kept in-frame beta chains. Identical CDR3 proteins give one entry, which carries the most common genes and DNA. The sample data list around 8,000 distinct CDR3 sequences, and 60% to 80% of these were observed just once. The top ten clonotypes cover about 20% of the sample.

The source was cultured CD4+ T cells from blood, collected after SARS-CoV-2 vaccination. The receptors stem from a human donor with COVID-19.

The chain recombines TRBV20-1 with TRBJ2-7, with 7 bases fitting TRBD2. V lost 0 bases and J lost 0; bases outside the gene matches: 8. Germline assignment: CDR1 DFQATT and CDR2 SNEGSKA (reference sequence). The CDR3 covers 16 residues. The CDR3 DNA reads TGCAGTGCTAGAGATCCGGGGAGCGGGGTCTCCTACGAGCAGTACTTC. Translated: CSARDPGSGVSYEQYF.

This clonotype was detected a few times. Because the CDR3's place on the DNA is in doubt, the DNA is left out and the CDR3 is given as listed by TCRdb. CDR3 sequence: CAHPRGRGSTLGEAFF. The chain combines TRBV21-1 with TRBJ1-1; the table names TRBD1, a call not compared with the DNA. TRBV21-1 has pseudogene status. The length of the CDR3 is 16 amino acids, counting both ends.

The chain joins TRBV11-3 to TRBJ1-1; tentatively, D is TRBD1 (6 bases). This CDR3 is built from 15 residues. Germline CDR1 reads SGHNT; CDR2 reads YENEEA. Trimming pared 0 bases from V and 3 bases from J, leaving 11 bases between. The CDR3 protein is CASSLDYRADTEAFF. In nucleotides, the CDR3 is TGTGCCAGCAGCTTAGATTACAGGGCTGACACTGAAGCTTTCTTT.

This rearrangement joins TRBV20-1 to TRBJ2-3, with D possibly matching TRBD2 (7 bases). The V end lost 6 bases, the J end lost 1 base, and 23 bases lay between the germline ends. The length of the CDR3 is 17 residues. Germline V gene sequence: CDR1 DFQATT, CDR2 SNEGSKA (reference sequence). CDR3 in amino acids: CSAYQIGRGGGTDTQYF. CDR3 bases: TGCAGTGCCTACCAGATCGGTAGGGGGGGGGGCACAGATACGCAGTATTTT.

This chain's CDR3 is CASSVSVLGSNQPQHF. The CDR3 nucleotides read TGTGCCAGCAGTGTATCGGTTCTAGGGAGCAATCAGCCCCAGCATTTT. This chain links TRBV25-1 with TRBJ1-5; D gene unclear. This CDR3 spans 16 amino acids. Trimming removed 4 bases at V and 1 base at J, with 14 bases between. Per the germline V gene, CDR1 is MGHDK and CDR2 is SYGVNS.

The J gene is TRBJ1-1, the V gene TRBV6-1, with D possibly matching TRBD1 (6 bases). This CDR3 region has 16 residues. CDR1 is MNHNS and CDR2 is SASEGT in the germline V gene. V lost 3 bases to trimming and J lost 0 bases, with 14 bases between them. The CDR3 DNA reads as TGTGCCAGCAGTGAGGGCCTTTGGGGGCTGAACACTGAAGCTTTCTTT. Its translation: CASSEGLWGLNTEAFF.

This rearrangement joins TRBV27 to TRBJ2-5, with a possible D match to TRBD1 (6 bases). The CDR3 extends over 14 amino acids. V lost 3 bases, J lost 1 base, and 9 bases lay in between. Looked up from germline, CDR1 is MNHEY and CDR2 is SMNVEV (reference sequence). The CDR3 coding sequence is TGTGCCAGCAGTTTCCGGGACACCCAAGAGACCCAGTACTTC. Its protein is CASSFRDTQETQYF.

The chain employs TRBV15 and TRBJ1-3, with D possibly TRBD1 on 5 matching bases. The germline V gene has CDR1 LNHNV and CDR2 YYDKDF (reference sequence). V was cut by 0 bases and J by 4 bases, with 13 bases left in between. This CDR3 is built from 16 residues. CDR3 coding DNA: TGTGCCACCAGCAGAGATCGGGCAGGGCGGGGAAACACCATATATTTT. It codes for CATSRDRAGRGNTIYF.

This rearrangement joins TRBV6-5 to TRBJ2-1; TRBD2 matches at 10 bases. This CDR3 has 16 residues. In germline, CDR1 is MNHEY, CDR2 SVGAGI. The V segment lost 4 bases and the J segment 6 bases; nucleotides outside the gene matches: 9. The CDR3 DNA sequence: TGTGCCAGCAGTTCCCATCAGCGGGGGGGCATCAATGAGCAGTTCTTC. Translated, it gives CASSSHQRGGINEQFF.